This entry is about one TCR beta chain. Antigen: not known. The sample originates from a study of OX40 agonist ivuxolimab in advanced cancers. Study information: With ivuxolimab, an agonistic anti-OX40 (CD134) antibody, patients were treated.

This CDR3 is built from 14 residues. Germline V lookup: CDR1 SGHTS, CDR2 YDEGEE. V gave up 7 bases and J gave up 0 bases; unmatched junction bases: 4. Sampling of blood occurred at baseline, cycle 4 day 1, and cycle 7 day 1. Study observations and caveats: Some of the nonresponding patients also showed low levels of normalized T-cell clonal expansion. Compared with CD4+, CD8+ T cells on average had more expanded clones.

Repertoires were generated with immunoSEQ multiplex PCR, while TCRdb's copy carries only in-frame clones and drops some. The sample has around 22,000 clones; roughly 86% are singletons. The sample here was CD4+ or CD8+ T cells sorted from blood, taken in a trial of the OX40 agonist ivuxolimab. The source of this sequence is an adult with an advanced solid tumor such as melanoma, head and neck, liver or kidney cancer. V is TRBV5-8 and J is TRBJ2-5, with 9 bases identical to TRBD2. In nucleotides, the CDR3 is TGTGCCAGCCAGCGGGGGGCCTACCAAGAGACCCAGTACTTC. Residues: CASQRGAYQETQYF.